A single sample gave rise to the 23 T cell receptor beta chains below, sequenced in a study of early T cells in non-severe SARS-CoV-2 infection. TCRdb processed the 5' RACE reads anew with MiXCR; each CDR3 protein has one entry. Among about 77,000 distinct CDR3 sequences listed, approximately 12% were seen once. The sample was whole blood, taken at baseline. The receptors derive from an adult who was a healthcare worker with PCR-confirmed SARS-CoV-2 infection or an uninfected control (not recorded which). The donor label of this sample is uncertain.

The genes are TRBV10-1 and TRBJ1-1; 8 nucleotides agree with TRBD1. Germline V gene sequence: CDR1 WNHNN, CDR2 SYGVQD (reference sequence). The V gene end was trimmed by 5 bases and the J gene end by 3 bases; junction bases not matched to a gene: 5. CDR3 length: 14 residues. The CDR3 protein is CASSQGASDTEAFF. The CDR3 DNA is TGCGCCAGCAGTCAGGGGGCATCGGACACTGAAGCTTTCTTT.

The rearrangement joins TRBV29-1 to TRBJ1-5; D remains ambiguous. Trimming removed 6 bases at V and 2 bases at J, with 8 bases between. The germline V gene encodes CDR1 SQVTM and CDR2 ANQGSEA. The CDR3 length is 12 residues. CDR3 nucleotide sequence: TGCAGCGTGGGCTCGGGCAATCAGCCCCAGCATTTT. Residues: CSVGSGNQPQHF.

This clonotype was seen a handful of times. The chain recombines TRBV11-2 with TRBJ2-5; D is unresolved. V was trimmed by 5 bases and J by 2 bases, leaving 12 bases between them. CDR3 length: 14 amino acids. Germline V gene sequence: CDR1 SGHAT, CDR2 FQNNGV. The CDR3 is CASSLIWLQETQYF. As DNA, the CDR3 is TGTGCCAGCAGCCTCATATGGCTACAAGAGACCCAGTACTTC.

This clonotype turned up a few times. The chain joins TRBV15 to TRBJ1-5; TRBD1 agrees at 7 bases. V lost 6 bases to trimming and J lost 0 bases; unmatched junction nucleotides: 5. The germline V gene encodes CDR1 LNHNV and CDR2 YYDKDF (reference sequence). The CDR3 runs 15 residues. The CDR3: CATSGDRLSNQPQHF. In nucleotides, the CDR3 is TGTGCCACCAGTGGGGACAGACTTAGCAATCAGCCCCAGCATTTT.

The chain links TRBV12-3 or TRBV12-4 to TRBJ1-1, with 8 bases fitting TRBD1. V dropped 6 bases and J dropped 5; count of bases not matched to a gene: 5. The CDR3 extends over 13 amino acids. DNA for the CDR3: TGTGCCAGCAGAAATACAGGGGGGACTGAAGCTTTCTTT. Protein: CASRNTGGTEAFF.

This clonotype was observed once. The rearrangement uses TRBV7-2 and TRBJ1-3; D may be TRBD1 (5 bases). CDR3 length: 15 amino acids. V was shortened by 5 bases and J by 0 bases, with 11 bases between the two germline ends. Germline V CDR1 and CDR2: SGHTA, FQGNSA. CDR3 protein: CASSKGRVSGNTIYF. CDR3 bases: TGTGCCAGCAGCAAAGGCAGGGTCTCTGGAAACACCATATATTTT.

This clonotype occurred a few times. This chain links TRBV12-2 with TRBJ2-5; the DNA was not compared with TRBD2, the D call given in the table. TRBV12-2 is listed as a pseudogene. The CDR3 totals 15 residues. CDR3 in amino acids: CASRLASGIQETQYF. The CDR3 DNA is TGTGCAAGTCGCTTGGCTAGCGGTATACAAGAGACCCAGTACTTC.

The sample holds many counts of this clonotype. The chain joins TRBV27 to TRBJ1-5; 8 bases line up with TRBD1. V shed 3 bases and J 7 bases; nucleotides not matched to a gene: 5. Germline CDR1 and CDR2: MNHEY and SMNVEV (reference sequence). The CDR3 has 14 residues. The CDR3 loop is CASSFRTGKQPQHF. The CDR3 coding sequence is TGTGCCAGCAGTTTCAGGACAGGGAAGCAGCCCCAGCATTTT.

The rearrangement links TRBV5-1 to TRBJ1-1; D is unclear. The length of the CDR3 is 15 residues. V lost 0 bases and J 1 base, leaving 10 bases between the germline ends. Germline CDR1 is SGHRS and CDR2 is YFSETQ. The CDR3, as DNA: TGCGCCAGCAGCTTGGGAGAACCATGGAACACTGAAGCTTTCTTT. The encoded protein is CASSLGEPWNTEAFF. The whole variable domain, remainder taken from reference TRBV5-1 and TRBJ1-1, is KAGVTQTPRYLIKTRGQQVTLSCSPISGHRSVSWYQQTPGQGLQFLFEYFSETQRNKGNFPGRFSGRQFSNSRSEMNVSTLELGDSALYLCASSLGEPWNTEAFFGQGTRLTVV.

This clonotype was found a few times. This rearrangement joins TRBV3-1 to TRBJ2-5; a possible D gene is TRBD2 (5 bases). The CDR3 is made up of 15 amino acids. V was shortened by 1 base and J by 5 bases, with 14 bases between the two germline ends. CDR1 is LGHDT, CDR2 YNNKEL, per germline (reference sequence). CDR3 loop: CASSQGPSPRETQYF. CDR3 sequence (DNA): TGTGCCAGCAGCCAAGGGCCTAGCCCCAGGGAGACCCAGTACTTC.

This chain uses TRBV3-1 with TRBJ2-7; the match to TRBD2 covers 10 bases. V shed 4 bases and J 4 bases; nucleotides not matched to a gene: 13. Germline V gene data show CDR1 as LGHDT and CDR2 as YNNKEL (reference sequence). CDR3 size: 17 residues. CDR3 in amino acids: CASSPAPSGRGRYEQYF. DNA of the CDR3: TGTGCCAGCAGCCCTGCCCCTAGCGGGAGAGGTCGGTACGAGCAGTACTTC.

This clonotype was recorded a few times. The chain uses TRBV5-1 and TRBJ2-7, with 8 positions matching TRBD1. This CDR3 has 15 amino acids. From germline, CDR1 is SGHRS and CDR2 YFSETQ. J gave up 3 bases and V 0 bases, and 5 bases lay outside the gene matches. The CDR3 DNA reads as TGCGCCAGCAGCTTGGCCGTCACAGGGGGCTACGAGCAGTACTTC. Translated: CASSLAVTGGYEQYF.

The chain recombines TRBV3-1 with TRBJ2-3; unclear D gene. In germline, CDR1 is LGHDT, CDR2 YNNKEL (reference sequence). This CDR3 has 15 residues. Trimming pared 0 bases from V and 3 bases from J, leaving 10 bases between. CDR3 DNA sequence: TGTGCCAGCAGCCAAGAGATTTTAGGTACAGATACGCAGTATTTT. Translation: CASSQEILGTDTQYF.

This clonotype was seen only a few times. V is TRBV12-3 or TRBV12-4 and J is TRBJ1-2; D not resolved. The CDR3 contains 15 residues. Trimming pared 1 base from V and 1 base from J, leaving 10 bases between. The CDR3 is CASSLGQRINYGYTF. The CDR3 DNA reads as TGTGCCAGCAGTTTAGGGCAGAGAATTAACTATGGCTACACCTTC.

This clonotype was picked up a small number of times. The V gene is TRBV19, the J gene TRBJ2-3, with a possible D match to TRBD2 (5 bases). Germline CDR1 reads LNHDA; CDR2 reads SQIVND (reference sequence). CDR3 length: 15 amino acids. V was trimmed by 1 base and J by 0 bases, leaving 8 bases between them. CDR3 sequence (DNA): TGTGCCAGTAGTATAGGGGAGCCTAGCACAGATACGCAGTATTTT. This codes for CASSIGEPSTDTQYF.

This chain links TRBV29-1 with TRBJ2-2; D is uncertain. The V gene lost 0 bases and the J gene lost 6 bases, with 2 bases spanning the gap. CDR3 length: 11 residues. CDR1 SQVTM and CDR2 ANQGSEA come from the germline V gene. Written as DNA, the CDR3 is TGCAGCGTTGAAGATCCCGGGGAGCTGTTTTTT. Encoded protein: CSVEDPGELFF.

V and J are TRBV9 and TRBJ1-2; D possibly corresponds to TRBD1 (6 bases). This CDR3 is 14 amino acids long. Trimming took off 4 bases at V and 0 bases at J, with 10 bases between the two ends. Looked up from germline, CDR1 is SGDLS and CDR2 is YYNGEE. The CDR3 region is CASSFGTSNYGYTF. The CDR3 region has the DNA TGTGCCAGCAGCTTTGGGACATCTAACTATGGCTACACCTTC.

This clonotype showed up many times. This chain uses TRBV6-6 with TRBJ2-3; D perhaps matches TRBD1 (6 bases). Per the germline V gene, CDR1 is MNHNY and CDR2 is SVGAGI (reference sequence). This CDR3 contains 14 residues. Between the trimmed V and J ends, which lost 5 bases and 5 bases, there was a span of 14 bases. Here the CDR3 reads CASSNRQGLDTQYF. The CDR3 coding sequence is TGTGCCAGCAGTAACAGGCAGGGGCTAGATACGCAGTATTTT.

This clonotype was seen a handful of times. The V call is TRBV20-1, the J call TRBJ2-7; 7 nucleotides align to TRBD2. CDR3 size: 13 residues. CDR1 is DFQATT, CDR2 SNEGSKA, per germline (reference sequence). J lost 3 bases, V lost 3 bases, and 5 bases had no gene match. The chain's CDR3 is CSASGTSDYEQYF. Written as DNA, the CDR3 is TGCAGTGCTAGTGGCACTAGCGACTACGAGCAGTACTTC.

This clonotype has a handful of counts. The gene calls are TRBV11-2 and TRBJ2-2; 10 bases line up with TRBD2. The length of the CDR3 is 16 residues. The V and J ends lost 3 bases and 4 bases, in that order; junction bases with no gene match: 5. Germline V gives CDR1 SGHAT, CDR2 FQNNGV. As DNA, the CDR3 is TGTGCCAGCAGCTTTAATAGACTAGCGGGCACCGGGGAGCTGTTTTTT. Amino acids: CASSFNRLAGTGELFF.

This clonotype was found a few times. The chain couples TRBV2 to TRBJ2-5, with D hard to call. Trimming removed 4 bases at V and 9 bases at J, with 15 bases between. CDR3 length: 13 residues. Germline CDR1 is SNHLY and CDR2 is FYNNEI. CDR3 in DNA: TGTGCCAGCAGTGGTGTAGGCAGGTCGGCCCAGTACTTC. The encoded protein is CASSGVGRSAQYF.

This chain connects TRBV12-3 or TRBV12-4 to TRBJ2-5; 8 nucleotides align to TRBD2. Trimming cost V 8 bases and J 5 bases; bases outside gene matches: 16. The CDR3 has 16 amino acids. CDR3 sequence: CASHTSSGRFGETQYF. In DNA, the CDR3 is TGTGCCAGCCATACCTCTAGCGGGCGCTTCGGGGAGACCCAGTACTTC.

The rearrangement uses TRBV19 and TRBJ2-7, with D perhaps matching TRBD2 (5 bases). The CDR3 extends over 11 amino acids. The ends were cut back, 10 bases at V and 3 bases at J, with 10 bases in the middle. Germline V gives CDR1 LNHDA, CDR2 SQIVND (reference sequence). Here the CDR3 reads CATGDRYEQYF. CDR3 in DNA: TGTGCCACCGGGGATCGCTACGAGCAGTACTTC.